The rows below give T cell receptor beta chains drawn from one sample of a study of T cell changes during pregnancy in multiple sclerosis. Only in-frame clones appear in the TCRdb table, and some are missing; sequencing was by immunoSEQ multiplex PCR. This sample has about 92,000 clones; over 85% occur once, and the top ten carry roughly 4%. Sequencing was performed on peripheral blood, taken in the first trimester of pregnancy. The source of these receptors is a female donor with multiple sclerosis, enrolled in a pregnancy study. CDR3s include the opening cysteine and the closing phenylalanine or tryptophan. A D gene is named only where the DNA matches it firmly. Clone size is stated in some rows and not others, as once, few, many or a class when expanded.

size,V,D,J,CDR3,DNA
-,TRBV19,-,TRBJ2-5,CASSIPHTGIQETQYF,TGTGCCAGTAGTATACCCCACACAGGGATCCAAGAGACCCAGTACTTC
-,TRBV7-3,-,TRBJ2-5,CASSSGETQYF,TGTGCCAGCAGCTCGGGGGAGACCCAGTACTTC
-,TRBV21-1,-,TRBJ2-7,CASSNRDSFDEQYF,TGTGCCAGCAGCAACCGGGACAGTTTTGACGAGCAGTACTTC
-,TRBV30,-,TRBJ2-2,CAWSAGVGELFF,TGTGCCTGGAGCGCAGGGGTCGGGGAGCTGTTTTTT
-,TRBV13,-,TRBJ1-5,CASSLAGSNQPQHF,TGTGCCAGCAGCTTAGCGGGGAGCAATCAGCCCCAGCATTTT
-,TRBV9,-,TRBJ2-3,CASSVATGSGGTSTDTQYF,TGTGCCAGCAGCGTAGCTACCGGATCCGGCGGGACGAGCACAGATACGCAGTATTTT
-,TRBV9,TRBD1,TRBJ1-4,CASSAGQGAYVEKLFF,TGTGCCAGCAGTGCCGGACAGGGCGCTTATGTTGAAAAACTGTTTTTT
-,TRBV18,-,TRBJ2-3,CASSPTAESTDTQYF,TGTGCCAGCTCACCAACAGCGGAGAGCACAGATACGCAGTATTTT
-,TRBV5-1,TRBD2,TRBJ2-5,CASSQTSGGETQYF,TGCGCCAGCAGCCAGACTAGCGGCGGAGAGACCCAGTACTTC
-,TRBV7-2,-,TRBJ2-7,CASSLEGGAGAIYEQYF,TGTGCCAGCAGCTTGGAGGGAGGGGCGGGGGCCATCTACGAGCAGTACTTC
-,TRBV9,TRBD1,TRBJ1-3,CASSVQGVSGNTIYF,TGTGCCAGCAGCGTACAGGGGGTCTCTGGAAACACCATATATTTT
-,TRBV6-5,-,TRBJ1-2,CASRGLGYGYTF,TGTGCCAGCCGGGGGTTAGGGTATGGCTACACCTTC
-,TRBV10-3,-,TRBJ1-2,CAISALVELYGYTF,TGTGCCATCAGTGCCTTGGTAGAGCTCTATGGCTACACCTTC
-,TRBV10-2,TRBD2,TRBJ2-5,CASSGLALQETQYF,TGCGCCAGCAGCGGACTAGCTCTCCAAGAGACCCAGTACTTC
-,TRBV6-1,-,TRBJ1-5,CASSVAGINQPQHF,TGTGCCAGCAGCGTCGCGGGAATTAATCAGCCCCAGCATTTT
many,TRBV9,TRBD1,TRBJ2-5,CASSSPYDGTGGRGTQYF,TGTGCCAGCAGCTCACCATACGATGGGACAGGGGGCCGGGGGACCCAGTACTTC
-,TRBV5-6,TRBD1,TRBJ1-2,CASSKLDRDRYGYTF,TGTGCCAGCAGCAAACTTGACAGGGACCGCTATGGCTACACCTTC
-,TRBV6-5,-,TRBJ2-1,CASSYDNYNEQFF,TGTGCCAGCAGTTACGACAACTACAATGAGCAGTTCTTC
-,TRBV9,-,TRBJ1-6,CASSVGLDTNSPLHF,TGTGCCAGCAGCGTAGGTTTGGACACGAATTCACCCCTCCACTTT
-,TRBV2,-,TRBJ1-5,CASSEGQYGNQPQHF,TGTGCCAGCAGTGAAGGACAGTATGGCAATCAGCCCCAGCATTTT